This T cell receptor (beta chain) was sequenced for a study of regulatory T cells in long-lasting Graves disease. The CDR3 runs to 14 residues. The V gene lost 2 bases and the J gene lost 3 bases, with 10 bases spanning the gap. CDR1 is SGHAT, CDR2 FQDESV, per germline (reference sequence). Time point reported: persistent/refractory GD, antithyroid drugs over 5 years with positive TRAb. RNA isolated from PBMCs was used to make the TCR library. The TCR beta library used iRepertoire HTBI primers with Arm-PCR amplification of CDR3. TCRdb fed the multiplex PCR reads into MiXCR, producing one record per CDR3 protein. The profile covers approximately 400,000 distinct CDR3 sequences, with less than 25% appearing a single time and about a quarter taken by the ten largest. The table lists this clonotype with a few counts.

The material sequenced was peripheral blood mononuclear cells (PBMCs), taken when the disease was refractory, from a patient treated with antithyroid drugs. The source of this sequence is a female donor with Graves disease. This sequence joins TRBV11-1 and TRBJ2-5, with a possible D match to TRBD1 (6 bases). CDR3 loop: CASSLSRGKETQYF. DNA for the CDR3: TGTGCCAGCAGCTTAAGCAGGGGAAAAGAGACCCAGTACTTC.